This section outlines one TCR beta chain sequence together with its context. The antigen it recognizes is unknown. Per-base qualities were not stored, and no clone one base away is much larger. The sample's time point label, decoded: about 28 days (+/-7) after the second vaccine dose. Interpreted using the paper, the treatment or condition label stands for: meningococcal conjugate vaccine given as trial control. Vaccinee samples came from UK trials COV001 and COV002, including a single-blind randomized controlled phase 2/3 trial of AZD1222 (ChAdOx1 nCoV-19) in healthy adults. Trial participant PBMC samples were collected at day 0 and day 28 after the second dose for TCRbeta chain sequencing. This specimen belongs to a study of T cell responses to AZD1222 COVID-19 vaccine (dated by TCRdb to the early 2020s). For the study in its entirety: A total of 233 trial participants underwent TCR sequencing, of whom around 210 had received two doses of AZD1222 and approximately 26 had received two doses of the MenACWY control vaccine. Trial participants were enrolled by age into subgroups of 18-55, 56-69 and 70-plus years, and roughly 160, 29 and 62 TCR-sequenced participants, respectively, were included in these subgroups.

The research as a whole found: In the small 56-69-year group, the increase in depth fell short of significance, most likely because of low power. Participants were mostly white British, with more females than males. The authors suggested clonal diversity may have been underestimated. After two AZD1222 doses, spike-specific TCR breadth and depth were significantly higher than at day 0 and than in MenACWY recipients. Vaccine-associated CD4 TCRs spanned the whole spike protein, with dominant responses in regions 160-218 and 743-854. Because no day 14 peak-response samples were available, repertoires were characterized only after the peak T cell response. Reportedly, almost half of the unique spike-specific TCRs recognized epitopes lying outside the regions that are mutated in the B.1.351 and B.1.1.7 variants. Conclusions about previously exposed vaccinees are limited because only five or six AZD1222 recipients were SARS-CoV-2 seropositive at baseline.

There are 18 amino acids in the CDR3, from cysteine to phenylalanine inclusive. Here the CDR3 DNA is all that survives: 54 bases in frame from base 1. Based on the germline V gene, the CDR1 and CDR2 sequences are MDHEN and SYDVKM. The V end gives up 5 bases and the J end 0 bases, leaving 11 bases in the junction not matched to a gene. The CDR3 regions of human TCRbeta chains were subjected to immunosequencing. As for how the authors treated the data: Repertoire TCRs were checked for matches against a reference library of SARS-CoV-2-specific TCRs that had been generated using the MIRA antigen-specificity platform. Breadth was defined as the fraction of unique TCRs that were SARS-CoV-2-associated, and depth was defined as the fraction of total T cells that were SARS-CoV-2-associated. Using the MIRA data, every spike-specific TCR was mapped to the spike region that the TCR reacted to and assigned to either a CD4 or a CD8 class. Log10-transformed breadth and depth values were compared by one-way ANOVA with Sidak's multiple comparisons tests. TCRdb retrieved this table from immuneACCESS and kept in-frame rearrangements only. Not all clones are present; in checked studies, unresolved V genes account for under half, and no reason is known for the remainder. D and trimming come from the DNA, and the V and J calls and clone size come from that table. Counted in this sample were 130,000 or so clones; around 90% of them appeared once. The top ten hold about 7.5% of the sample.

The chain joins TRBV28 to TRBJ2-7; 12 central nucleotides agree with TRBD1. Here the sequenced sample was peripheral blood, taken 28 days after the second dose of the MenACWY control vaccine. This receptor was identified in an adult who received the MenACWY meningococcal vaccine as a control. The nucleotide sequence reads TGTGCCAGCAGTCTAGAACCGGGACAGGGGGCTGCCTCCTACGAGCAGTACTTC. The encoded protein is CASSLEPGQGAASYEQYF.